A single T cell receptor (beta chain) is shown here with its context. In the study's own analysis: Estimation of nucleated cell counts was performed using reference gene primer amplification. Measured with immunoSEQ multiplex PCR; TCRdb has only the in-frame clones, and not every one. V and J calls and clone size are those listed in that table; D and trimming were worked out from the DNA. Here the sample spans about 120,000 clones, about nine tenths being singletons. Germline V lookup: CDR1 LNHDA, CDR2 SQIVND (reference sequence). With 4 bases clipped from V and 1 base from J, the junction kept 5 bases outside the gene matches. There are 16 residues in the CDR3. This entry is derived from a study of blood T cell repertoires in COVID-19. Study-level background: Italy, Spain and the United States were the sources of the convalescent and acute COVID-19 samples. PBMCs, B-cell-depleted T cells, or T cells were the source of the cDNA or gDNA that made up the material.

Sequenced input: peripheral blood. The J gene is TRBJ2-1, the V gene TRBV19; the match to TRBD1 covers 9 bases. The sequence derives from a human donor with active COVID-19. The donor label of this sample is uncertain. The CDR3 loop is CASSSGQGFSYNEQFF. The CDR3 DNA follows: TGTGCCAGTAGTAGCGGACAGGGGTTTTCCTACAATGAGCAGTTCTTC.